This TCR beta chain was captured in a study of blood T cell repertoires in COVID-19. Across the study: Samples taken during acute and convalescent COVID-19 were collected in the United States, Italy and Spain. T cells, B-cell-depleted T cells, or PBMCs supplied cDNA or gDNA.

As processed by the authors: Counts of nucleated cells, estimated from reference gene primer amplification, were obtained. Assay used: immunoSEQ multiplex PCR; TCRdb lists only in-frame clones, some missing. The V and J calls and clone size are taken from that table; D and trimming were inferred from the DNA. The sample contains about 230,000 clones, about 85% of which appear only once. Trimming stripped 4 bases from V and 7 bases from J, with 16 bases between. This CDR3 comprises 14 residues. The germline CDR1 and CDR2 sequences are MNHEY and SVGAGI. Sequenced sample: peripheral blood. This chain joins TRBV6-5 and TRBJ1-2, with D possibly matching TRBD1 (6 bases). This sequence originates from a man aged 40-55 years with acute or convalescent COVID-19. CDR3 protein: CASSFGGSGRGYTF. The CDR3 DNA is TGTGCCAGCAGTTTTGGGGGCTCCGGCCGTGGCTACACCTTC.